A selection of T cell receptor beta chains follows, all from one sample in a study of T-cell reconstitution after alpha-beta-depleted transplantation in children. TCRdb reprocessed the PCR reads via MiXCR and lists one record per CDR3 protein. The sample comprises about 590,000 distinct CDR3 sequences, approximately 12% of which are singletons, and 2% to 2.5% rests with the top ten. The specimen was PBMCs, mostly from graft donor cells, collected 360 days after TCRalphabeta/CD19-depleted stem cell transplant. The source is a male patient aged 10-17 years who had a stem cell transplant for acute myeloid leukemia, so the T cells may come from the graft donor. Each CDR3 is given without its conserved first and last residue.

j_call,cdr3_length,v_call,cdr3_aa
TRBJ1-6,12,TRBV13,ASSGTGARTPLH
TRBJ2-7,11,TRBV29-1,SVEGQGPYEQY
TRBJ2-2,17,TRBV10-3,AISQRIAGGHRNTGELF
TRBJ2-1,11,TRBV20-1,SARMGGVDEQF
TRBJ1-2,12,TRBV19,ASSIERTGSGYT
TRBJ2-7,13,TRBV23-1,ASSQRGTELYEQY
TRBJ2-6,14,TRBV28,ASSLWGPGRANVLT
TRBJ2-3,16,TRBV5-1,ASSRKEREGLLADTQY
TRBJ1-6,14,TRBV18,ASSPSTAGGGSPLH
TRBJ2-5,10,TRBV29-1,SVGQSGETQY
TRBJ2-7,11,TRBV29-1,SAFGQGTYEQY
TRBJ2-1,14,TRBV12-3/TRBV12-4,ASSPYSSGDYNEQF
TRBJ2-4,16,TRBV18,ASSPPGEQGDAKNIQY
TRBJ2-4,14,TRBV9,ASSVGVSGSTDIQY
TRBJ2-6,12,TRBV5-1,ASSLAGPLGVLT
TRBJ2-2,14,TRBV2,ASSEAPSSITRELF
TRBJ2-7,11,TRBV29-1,SVKGQGNYEQY
TRBJ1-5,15,TRBV4-1,ASSQETGRTGNQPQH
TRBJ2-1,8,TRBV7-9,ASSPDWQF
TRBJ1-3,14,TRBV29-1,SVLGGGQDSGNTIY
TRBJ2-3,12,TRBV29-1,SVALFGMTDTQY
TRBJ2-7,12,TRBV6-5,ASSYGTGGDEQY
TRBJ2-3,12,TRBV5-1,ASRTSEFTDTQY
TRBJ2-7,11,TRBV12-3/TRBV12-4,ASSFGISYEQY
TRBJ2-7,14,TRBV29-1,SVAESRALSSYEQY
TRBJ2-7,12,TRBV5-1,ASSLTVNSYEQY
TRBJ1-2,13,TRBV7-2,ASSLSMDYPYSYT
TRBJ2-7,14,TRBV4-3,ASSRGLAGEAYEQY
TRBJ2-7,13,TRBV4-2,ASSQVDTPGAEQY